This TCR beta chain appears in the sequencing data of a study of liver allograft versus peripheral blood T cells. The wider study: Liver transplant recipients had T cell receptor repertoires compared between transplanted liver and peripheral blood. Study outcomes and limitations: Differences were reported between the T cell receptor repertoires inside liver allografts and those that were detected in peripheral blood.

This CDR3 comprises 10 residues. Germline lookup yields CDR1 DFQATT and CDR2 SNEGSKA (reference sequence). V gave up 6 bases and J gave up 4 bases, with 7 bases separating them. MiXCR, run by TCRdb on the reads, gives a single entry per CDR3 protein. This table has approximately 7,600 distinct CDR3 sequences, roughly 18% appearing once. About this clonotype itself: Its specificity is not known.

The source of this sequence is a human patient who had a liver transplant. The graft donor may account for some of the T cells. The chain combines TRBV20-1 with TRBJ2-7, with D possibly TRBD2 on 5 matching bases. CDR3 region: CSAGGYEQYF. CDR3 nucleotide sequence: TGCAGTGCGGGCGGGTACGAGCAGTACTTC.